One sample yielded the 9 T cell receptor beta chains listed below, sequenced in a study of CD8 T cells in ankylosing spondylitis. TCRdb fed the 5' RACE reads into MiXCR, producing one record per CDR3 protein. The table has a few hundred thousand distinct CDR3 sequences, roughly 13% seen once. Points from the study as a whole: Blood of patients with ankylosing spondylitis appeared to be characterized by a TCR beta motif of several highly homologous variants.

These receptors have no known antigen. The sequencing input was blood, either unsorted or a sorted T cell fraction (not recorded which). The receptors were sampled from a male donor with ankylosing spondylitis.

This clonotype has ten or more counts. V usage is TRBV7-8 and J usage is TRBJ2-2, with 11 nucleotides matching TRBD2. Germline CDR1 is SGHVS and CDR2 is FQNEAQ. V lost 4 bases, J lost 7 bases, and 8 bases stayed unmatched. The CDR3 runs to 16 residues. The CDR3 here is CASSSVAGGPDGELFF. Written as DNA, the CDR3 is TGTGCCAGCAGCTCCGTAGCGGGAGGGCCGGACGGGGAGCTGTTTTTT.

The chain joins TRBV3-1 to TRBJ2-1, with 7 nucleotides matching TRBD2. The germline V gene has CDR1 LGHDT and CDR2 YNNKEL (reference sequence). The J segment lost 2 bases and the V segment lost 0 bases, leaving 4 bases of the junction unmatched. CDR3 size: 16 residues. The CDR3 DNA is TGTGCCAGCAGCCAAGATTCGGCGGGAGCCTACAATGAGCAGTTCTTC. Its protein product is CASSQDSAGAYNEQFF.

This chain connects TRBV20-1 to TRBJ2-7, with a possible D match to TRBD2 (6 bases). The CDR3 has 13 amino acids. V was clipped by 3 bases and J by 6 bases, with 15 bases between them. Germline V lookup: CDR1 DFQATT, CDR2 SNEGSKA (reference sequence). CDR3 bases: TGCAGTGCTAGTAGCGGACACTATGTCGAGCAGTACTTC. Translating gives CSASSGHYVEQYF.

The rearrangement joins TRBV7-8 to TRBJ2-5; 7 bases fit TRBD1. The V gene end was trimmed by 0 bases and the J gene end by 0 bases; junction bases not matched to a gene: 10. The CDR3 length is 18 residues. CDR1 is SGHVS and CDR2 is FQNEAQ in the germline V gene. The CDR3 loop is CASSLAGSGQRDQETQYF. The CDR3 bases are TGTGCCAGCAGCTTAGCGGGGTCGGGACAGAGAGACCAAGAGACCCAGTACTTC. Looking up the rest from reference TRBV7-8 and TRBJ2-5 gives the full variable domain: GAGVSQSPRYKVAKRGQDVALRCDPISGHVSLFWYQQALGQGPEFLTYFQNEAQLDKSGLPSDRFFAERPEGSVSTLKIQRTQQEDSAVYLCASSLAGSGQRDQETQYFGPGTRLLVL.

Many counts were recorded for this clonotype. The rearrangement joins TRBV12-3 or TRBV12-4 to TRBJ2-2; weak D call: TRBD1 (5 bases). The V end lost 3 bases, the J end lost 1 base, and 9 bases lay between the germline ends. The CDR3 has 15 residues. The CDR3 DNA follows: TGTGCCAGCAGTTTCGGACACTTGAACACCGGGGAGCTGTTTTTT. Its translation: CASSFGHLNTGELFF.

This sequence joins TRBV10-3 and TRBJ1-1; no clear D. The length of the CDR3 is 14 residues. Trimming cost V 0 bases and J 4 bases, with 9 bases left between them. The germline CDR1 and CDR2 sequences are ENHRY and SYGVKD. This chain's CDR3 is CAISESSVTTEAFF. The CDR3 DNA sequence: TGTGCCATCAGTGAGTCGTCCGTCACCACTGAAGCTTTCTTT.

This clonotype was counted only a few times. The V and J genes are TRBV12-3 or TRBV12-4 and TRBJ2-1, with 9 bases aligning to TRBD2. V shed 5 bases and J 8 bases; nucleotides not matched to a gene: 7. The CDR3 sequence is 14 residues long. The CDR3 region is CASSDVLAGYEQFF. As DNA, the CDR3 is TGTGCCAGCAGTGACGTACTAGCGGGTTATGAGCAGTTCTTC.

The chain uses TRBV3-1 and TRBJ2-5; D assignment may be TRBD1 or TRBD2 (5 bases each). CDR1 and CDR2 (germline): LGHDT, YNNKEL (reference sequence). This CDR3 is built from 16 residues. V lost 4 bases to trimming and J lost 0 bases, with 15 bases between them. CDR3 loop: CASSPSGPVYQETQYF. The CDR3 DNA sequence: TGTGCCAGCAGCCCCTCGGGGCCGGTGTACCAAGAGACCCAGTACTTC.

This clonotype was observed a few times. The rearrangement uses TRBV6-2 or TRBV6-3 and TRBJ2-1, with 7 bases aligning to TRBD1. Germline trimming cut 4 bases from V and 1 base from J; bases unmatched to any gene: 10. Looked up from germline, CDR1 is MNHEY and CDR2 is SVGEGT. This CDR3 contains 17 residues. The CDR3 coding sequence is TGTGCCAGCAGTTCCCCAGGGGGTGAGGGGTCCTACAATGAGCAGTTCTTC. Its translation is CASSSPGGEGSYNEQFF.